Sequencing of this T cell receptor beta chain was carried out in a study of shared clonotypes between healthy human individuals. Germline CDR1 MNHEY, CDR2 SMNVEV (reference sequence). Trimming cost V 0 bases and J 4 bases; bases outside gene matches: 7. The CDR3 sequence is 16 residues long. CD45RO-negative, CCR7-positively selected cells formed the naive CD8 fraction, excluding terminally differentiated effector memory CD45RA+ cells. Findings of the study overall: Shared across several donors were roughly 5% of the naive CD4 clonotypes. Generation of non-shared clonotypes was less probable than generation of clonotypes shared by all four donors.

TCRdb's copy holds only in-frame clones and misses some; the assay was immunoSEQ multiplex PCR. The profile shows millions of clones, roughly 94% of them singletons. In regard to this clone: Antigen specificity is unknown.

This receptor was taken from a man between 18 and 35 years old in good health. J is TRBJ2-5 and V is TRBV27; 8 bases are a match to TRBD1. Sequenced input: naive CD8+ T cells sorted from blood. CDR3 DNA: TGTGCCAGCAGTTTATCGCCCGGGACAGGACTAGAGACCCAGTACTTC. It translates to CASSLSPGTGLETQYF.